The 28 T cell receptor beta chains listed next were all sequenced from one sample in a study of CD8 T cells in Susac syndrome. Random hexamers were used to reverse transcribe the RNA input (about 0.45 to 1 ug). MiXCR was run by TCRdb on the immunoSEQ multiplex PCR reads, yielding one entry per CDR3 protein. The table has 70,000 to 100,000 distinct CDR3 sequences, roughly 95% seen once. The sequencing sample was made of CD8+ T cells from PBMCs. These receptors came from a human donor with Susac syndrome.

The chain uses TRBV24-1 and TRBJ1-2, with 9 bases lining up with TRBD1. The CDR3 extends over 15 amino acids. The junction had 7 bases not matched to a gene; V was cut back by 3 bases and J by 6 bases. Looked up from germline, CDR1 is KGHDR and CDR2 is SFDVKD. The CDR3 region is CATSDGGQGKDGYTF. In DNA, the CDR3 is TGTGCCACCAGTGATGGGGGACAGGGTAAGGATGGCTACACCTTC.

The V gene is TRBV12-3 or TRBV12-4, the J gene TRBJ2-3; the match to TRBD2 covers 10 bases. V dropped 4 bases and J dropped 3; count of bases not matched to a gene: 10. The CDR3 extends over 17 amino acids. The CDR3 reads CASSSTSGIIETDTQYF. The CDR3 DNA sequence: TGTGCCAGCAGTTCCACTAGCGGGATAATTGAGACAGATACGCAGTATTTT.

V gene TRBV3-1 combines with J gene TRBJ2-3; TRBD2 matches at 9 bases. The CDR3 sequence is 17 residues long. The V gene end was trimmed by 6 bases and the J gene end by 2 bases; junction bases not matched to a gene: 12. Germline V gene sequence: CDR1 LGHDT, CDR2 YNNKEL (reference sequence). CDR3: CASRTTASGDFTDTQYF. The CDR3 DNA is TGTGCCAGCAGAACAACGGCTAGCGGGGACTTCACAGATACGCAGTATTTT.

The rearrangement uses TRBV12-3 or TRBV12-4 and TRBJ2-7, with a tentative D call TRBD1 (6 bases). V lost 7 bases and J lost 0, with 19 bases in between. The CDR3 contains 16 residues. The CDR3 spells CASTNQWQGRSYEQYV. CDR3 DNA sequence: TGTGCCAGCACCAATCAGTGGCAGGGGCGCTCCTACGAGCAGTACGTC.

CDR3: CASGTSGSYEQYF. The CDR3 DNA sequence: TGTGCCAGTGGGACTAGCGGGAGCTACGAGCAGTACTTC. This sequence joins TRBV19 and TRBJ2-7; TRBD2 agrees at 14 bases. The CDR3 spans 13 residues. CDR1 and CDR2 (germline): LNHDA, SQIVND (reference sequence). V lost 8 bases and J lost 3; bases outside the gene matches: 0. Drawing the rest from reference TRBV19 and TRBJ2-7, the complete variable domain is DGGITQSPKYLFRKEGQNVTLSCEQNLNHDAMYWYRQDPGQGLRLIYYSQIVNDFQKGDIAEGYSVSREKKESFPLTVTSAQKNPTAFYLCASGTSGSYEQYFGPGTRLTVT.

This sequence joins TRBV4-3 and TRBJ1-5; no clear D. V was shortened by 1 base and J by 8 bases, with 9 bases between the two germline ends. CDR1 and CDR2 (germline): LGHNA, YSLEER. The CDR3 has 13 residues. CDR3 sequence: CASSQVLLEPQHF. CDR3 nucleotides: TGCGCCAGCAGCCAAGTTCTCCTAGAGCCCCAGCATTTT.

The J gene is TRBJ2-1, the V gene TRBV9; 15 bases are a match to TRBD2. CDR1 is SGDLS and CDR2 is YYNGEE in the germline V gene. V dropped 0 bases and J dropped 10; count of bases not matched to a gene: 5. CDR3 length: 16 residues. This chain's CDR3 is CASSVGTSGRAREQFF. For the CDR3, the DNA is TGTGCCAGCAGCGTAGGGACTAGCGGGAGGGCCAGGGAGCAGTTCTTC.

The V gene is TRBV29-1, the J gene TRBJ2-1; TRBD1 might be the D (6 bases). The CDR3 totals 14 residues. The V end was cut by 6 bases, the J end by 5 bases, with 17 bases between. Germline CDR1 and CDR2: SQVTM and ANQGSEA. CDR3 DNA sequence: TGCAGCGTCGATCGACGACAGGCAAACAATGAGCAGTTCTTC. Translation gives CSVDRRQANNEQFF.

The CDR3 bases are TGTGCCAGCAGCATGGGACAGTCATACCCGAACTATGGCTACACCTTC. It yields the protein CASSMGQSYPNYGYTF. The chain has TRBV9 and TRBJ1-2; 7 bases line up with TRBD1. The CDR3 spans 16 residues. The V gene's germline CDR1 is SGDLS and CDR2 YYNGEE. The V and J ends lost 4 bases and 2 bases, in that order; junction bases with no gene match: 11.

This clonotype was recorded once. V is TRBV29-1 and J is TRBJ1-3, with 7 nucleotides matching TRBD1. Looked up from germline, CDR1 is SQVTM and CDR2 is ANQGSEA. With V trimmed by 6 bases and J by 0 bases, 5 bases remained unmatched. The CDR3 consists of 14 residues. The CDR3 region has the DNA TGCAGCGTGACACAGGGGTTCTCTGGAAACACCATATATTTT. This gives the protein CSVTQGFSGNTIYF.

The chain uses TRBV11-1 and TRBJ2-2; 12 nucleotides match TRBD2. The CDR3 loop spans 22 amino acids. Germline CDR1 reads SGHAT; CDR2 reads FQDESV (reference sequence). V was pared by 2 bases and J by 9 bases, with 25 bases of the junction left unmatched. The CDR3 region is CASSLPPPSGRAVVNPLWELFF. CDR3 nucleotides: TGTGCCAGCAGCTTACCACCTCCTAGCGGGAGGGCCGTTGTTAATCCGCTTTGGGAGCTGTTTTTT. Filled out from reference TRBV11-1 and TRBJ2-2, the complete variable domain reads EAEVAQSPRYKITEKSQAVAFWCDPISGHATLYWYRQILGQGPELLVQFQDESVVDDSQLPKDRFSAERLKGVDSTLKIQPAELGDSAMYLCASSLPPPSGRAVVNPLWELFFGEGSRLTVL.

The chain uses TRBV27 and TRBJ1-2; unclear D gene. The V and J ends lost 6 bases and 8 bases respectively, with 22 bases between them. The germline CDR1 and CDR2 sequences are MNHEY and SMNVEV (reference sequence). The CDR3 runs to 15 residues. The CDR3 loop is CASSRVLGAGNGYTF. For the CDR3, the DNA is TGTGCCAGCAGCCGAGTCTTAGGCGCAGGTAACGGCTACACCTTC.

Here the CDR3 DNA reads TGTGCCAGCAGCCAGGGGGGCCTAGGGGGCGAGCAGTACTTC. Amino acid sequence: CASSQGGLGGEQYF. This chain joins TRBV14 and TRBJ2-7, with D tentatively TRBD1 or TRBD2 (6 bases each). The V gene's germline CDR1 is SGHDN and CDR2 FVKESK. This CDR3 is built from 14 residues. V shed 3 bases and J shed 6 bases, with 15 bases lying between them.

The chain recombines TRBV2 with TRBJ2-2; 8 bases agree with TRBD1. V lost 4 bases, J lost 3 bases, and 4 bases stayed unmatched. CDR3 size: 15 residues. CDR1 is SNHLY and CDR2 is FYNNEI in the germline V gene. The CDR3 here is CASSAGQGYTGELFF. The CDR3 DNA reads TGTGCCAGCAGTGCAGGACAGGGCTACACCGGGGAGCTGTTTTTT. Full variable domain (outside the CDR3, taken from reference TRBV2 and TRBJ2-2): EPEVTQTPSHQVTQMGQEVILRCVPISNHLYFYWYRQILGQKVEFLVSFYNNEISEKSEIFDDQFSVERPDGSNFTLKIRSTKLEDSAMYFCASSAGQGYTGELFFGEGSRLTVL.

The chain carries TRBV7-9 and TRBJ2-5; TRBD1 matches 7 bases. This CDR3 spans 14 amino acids. Losses at the gene ends were 7 bases for V and 2 bases for J; bases not matched to a gene: 7. Germline-derived CDR1 and CDR2 are SEHNR and FQNEAQ (reference sequence). The CDR3 reads CASTPAQGQETQYF. The CDR3 DNA reads as TGTGCCAGCACCCCGGCACAGGGGCAAGAGACCCAGTACTTC.

V gene TRBV10-3 combines with J gene TRBJ2-5, with 12 bases identical to TRBD1. The V segment lost 6 bases and the J segment 5 bases; nucleotides outside the gene matches: 1. The germline gives CDR1 ENHRY, CDR2 SYGVKD. CDR3 length equals 13 residues. For the CDR3, the DNA is TGTGCCATCAGGGGGACAGGGGGCGAGACCCAGTACTTC. It codes for CAIRGTGGETQYF.

The chain couples TRBV14 to TRBJ2-7; D is possibly TRBD1 or TRBD2 (5 bases each). Trimming stripped 4 bases from V and 2 bases from J, with 12 bases between. The V gene's germline CDR1 is SGHDN and CDR2 FVKESK. This CDR3 comprises 14 residues. The CDR3 bases are TGTGCCAGCAGCCTCGGGGCCGGACCCTACGAGCAGTACTTC. It is translated as CASSLGAGPYEQYF. Filled out from reference TRBV14 and TRBJ2-7, the complete variable domain reads EAGVTQFPSHSVIEKGQTVTLRCDPISGHDNLYWYRRVMGKEIKFLLHFVKESKQDESGMPNNRFLAERTGGTYSTLKVQPAELEDSGVYFCASSLGAGPYEQYFGPGTRLTVT.

This clonotype was counted once. This chain connects TRBV7-9 to TRBJ2-1; 7 bases align to TRBD2. This CDR3 is 18 amino acids long. V shed 1 base, J shed 3 bases, and the junction held 12 bases outside the gene matches. Germline V CDR1 and CDR2: SEHNR, FQNEAQ (reference sequence). CDR3 bases: TGTGCCAGCAGCTTAGTAACCCAGCGGGACCTCCACTACAATGAGCAGTTCTTC. Translating gives CASSLVTQRDLHYNEQFF.

This clonotype showed up just once. The DNA of the CDR3 is TGTGCCAGCTCGGGGGGTGGTTTGAACAATGAGCAGTTCTTC. Its protein product is CASSGGGLNNEQFF. The rearrangement joins TRBV9 to TRBJ2-1, with TRBD2 identical over 7 bases. The ends lost 7 bases at V and 5 bases at J; junction bases unmatched: 9. This CDR3 has 14 amino acids. Germline CDR1 and CDR2: SGDLS and YYNGEE.

The gene calls are TRBV6-1 and TRBJ2-3; 7 bases match TRBD1. CDR1 is MNHNS, CDR2 SASEGT, per germline. After removal of 5 bases from V and 3 bases from J, the junction contained 14 bases not matched to a gene. The CDR3 spans 17 residues. CDR3 coding DNA: TGTGCCAGCAGTACCCTATCAGGGGGAATCCCAACAGATACGCAGTATTTT. This encodes CASSTLSGGIPTDTQYF.

In this sample, this clonotype turned up a few times. V is TRBV4-3 and J is TRBJ2-6; D gene ambiguous. Per germline, CDR1 LGHNA and CDR2 YSLEER. The CDR3 length is 16 residues. V dropped 0 bases and J dropped 0 bases, with 6 bases sitting between them. The CDR3 sequence is CASSQDGSSGANVLTF. The CDR3 bases are TGCGCCAGCAGCCAAGATGGCAGCTCTGGGGCCAACGTCCTGACTTTC.

This rearrangement joins TRBV29-1 to TRBJ1-1, with D possibly TRBD1 on 6 matching bases. Germline V CDR1 and CDR2: SQVTM, ANQGSEA. The CDR3 is 13 residues long. Trimming cost V 6 bases and J 1 base, with 12 bases left between them. DNA for the CDR3: TGCAGCGTACTCGGGACAACGAACACTGAAGCTTTCTTT. Encoded protein: CSVLGTTNTEAFF.

This clonotype was observed a single time. This rearrangement joins TRBV19 to TRBJ1-5; perhaps TRBD1 as D (6 bases). The CDR3 has 18 amino acids. V lost 1 base and J 2 bases, leaving 18 bases between the germline ends. CDR1 is LNHDA, CDR2 SQIVND, per germline (reference sequence). CDR3 loop: CASSIAGTGKFGNQPQHF. The CDR3 region has the DNA TGTGCCAGTAGTATAGCAGGAACAGGGAAGTTTGGCAATCAGCCCCAGCATTTT.

The rearrangement uses TRBV30 and TRBJ2-7, with D unclear. The CDR3 loop spans 11 amino acids. Trimming took off 4 bases at V and 0 bases at J, with 4 bases between the two ends. Germline V lookup: CDR1 GTSNPN, CDR2 SVGIG (reference sequence). CDR3 in amino acids: CAWKLSYEQYF. In nucleotides, the CDR3 is TGTGCCTGGAAGCTCTCCTACGAGCAGTACTTC. The full variable domain, its missing parts supplied by reference TRBV30 and TRBJ2-7, is SQTIHQWPATLVQPVGSPLSLECTVEGTSNPNLYWYRQAAGRGLQLLFYSVGIGQISSEVPQNLSASRPQDRQFILSSKKLLLSDSGFYLCAWKLSYEQYFGPGTRLTVT.

In its sample, this clonotype was seen once. This chain connects TRBV29-1 to TRBJ2-1; a possible D gene is TRBD2 (6 bases). Trimming pared 8 bases from V and 3 bases from J, leaving 14 bases between. The CDR3 contains 13 residues. Germline V lookup: CDR1 SQVTM, CDR2 ANQGSEA. In DNA form, the CDR3 reads TGCAGCTCTCTAGTGGGGGGCTACAATGAGCAGTTCTTC. Translating gives CSSLVGGYNEQFF.

The chain links TRBV9 to TRBJ2-1; TRBD1 matches 9 bases. V lost 7 bases, J lost 4 bases, and 6 bases stayed unmatched. The CDR3 contains 14 residues. Germline lookup yields CDR1 SGDLS and CDR2 YYNGEE. The CDR3 here is CASGGGQGYNEQFF. CDR3 sequence (DNA): TGTGCCAGCGGGGGCGGACAGGGGTACAATGAGCAGTTCTTC.

The J gene is TRBJ2-1, the V gene TRBV6-5, with D uncertain. CDR3 size: 11 residues. V lost 5 bases to trimming and J lost 9 bases, with 8 bases between them. CDR1 MNHEY and CDR2 SVGAGI come from the germline V gene. The CDR3: CASSIGSEQFF. The CDR3 DNA is TGTGCCAGCAGTATCGGTAGTGAGCAGTTCTTC.

The genes are TRBV29-1 and TRBJ2-7; 7 bases are a match to TRBD2. This CDR3 spans 13 amino acids. After removal of 7 bases from V and 4 bases from J, the junction contained 10 bases not matched to a gene. Germline V lookup: CDR1 SQVTM, CDR2 ANQGSEA. The CDR3: CSAAGTTIYEQYF. The DNA for the CDR3 is TGCAGCGCCGCCGGGACTACAATATACGAGCAGTACTTC.